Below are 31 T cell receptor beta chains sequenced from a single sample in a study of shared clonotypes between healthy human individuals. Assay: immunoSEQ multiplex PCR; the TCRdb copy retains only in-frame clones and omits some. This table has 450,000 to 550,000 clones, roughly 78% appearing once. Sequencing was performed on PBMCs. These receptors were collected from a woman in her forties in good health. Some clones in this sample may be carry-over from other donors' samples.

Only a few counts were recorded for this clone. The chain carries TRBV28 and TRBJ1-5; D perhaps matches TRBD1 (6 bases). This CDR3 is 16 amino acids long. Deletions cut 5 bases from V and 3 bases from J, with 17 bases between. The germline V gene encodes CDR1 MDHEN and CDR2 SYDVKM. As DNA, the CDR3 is TGTGCCAGCAGTCCATCTACAGGGTATGCCAATCAGCCCCAGCATTTT. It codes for CASSPSTGYANQPQHF.

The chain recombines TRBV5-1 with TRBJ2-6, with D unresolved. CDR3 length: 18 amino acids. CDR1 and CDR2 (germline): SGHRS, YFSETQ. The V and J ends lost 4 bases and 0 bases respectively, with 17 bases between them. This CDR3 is CASSPTTTLLSGANVLTF. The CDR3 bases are TGCGCCAGCAGCCCTACTACGACACTCCTCTCTGGGGCCAACGTCCTGACTTTC.

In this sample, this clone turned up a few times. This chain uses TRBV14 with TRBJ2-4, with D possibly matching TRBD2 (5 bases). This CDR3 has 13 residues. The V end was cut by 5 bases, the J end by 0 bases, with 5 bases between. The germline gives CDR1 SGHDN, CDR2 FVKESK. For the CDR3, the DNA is TGTGCCAGCAGCGGACTAGCCAAAAACATTCAGTACTTC. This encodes CASSGLAKNIQYF. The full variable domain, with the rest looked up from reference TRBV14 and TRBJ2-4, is EAGVTQFPSHSVIEKGQTVTLRCDPISGHDNLYWYRRVMGKEIKFLLHFVKESKQDESGMPNNRFLAERTGGTYSTLKVQPAELEDSGVYFCASSGLAKNIQYFGAGTRLSVL.

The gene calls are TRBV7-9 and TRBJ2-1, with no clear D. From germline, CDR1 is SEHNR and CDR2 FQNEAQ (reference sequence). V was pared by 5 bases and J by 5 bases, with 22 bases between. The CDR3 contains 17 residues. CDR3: CASSLSFSKDKDNEQFF. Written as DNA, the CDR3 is TGTGCCAGCAGCCTCTCGTTTTCAAAAGATAAAGACAATGAGCAGTTCTTC.

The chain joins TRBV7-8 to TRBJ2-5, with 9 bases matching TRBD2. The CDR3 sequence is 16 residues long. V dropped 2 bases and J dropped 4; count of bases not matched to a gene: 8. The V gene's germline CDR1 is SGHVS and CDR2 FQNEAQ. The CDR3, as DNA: TGTGCCAGCAGCTTAAAGCTAGCGGGGTTCCTAGAGACCCAGTACTTC. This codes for CASSLKLAGFLETQYF.

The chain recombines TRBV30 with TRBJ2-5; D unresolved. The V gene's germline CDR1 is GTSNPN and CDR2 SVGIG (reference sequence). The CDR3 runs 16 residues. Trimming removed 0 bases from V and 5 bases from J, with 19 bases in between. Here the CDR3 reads CAWSVGWTNLRETQYF. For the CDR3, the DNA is TGTGCCTGGAGTGTAGGGTGGACGAATCTCCGGGAGACCCAGTACTTC.

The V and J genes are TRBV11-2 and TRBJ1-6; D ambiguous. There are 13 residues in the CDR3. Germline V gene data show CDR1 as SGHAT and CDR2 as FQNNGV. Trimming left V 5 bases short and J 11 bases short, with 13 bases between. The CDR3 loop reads CASSGPFRPPLHF. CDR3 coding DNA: TGTGCCAGCAGCGGACCGTTTAGGCCACCCCTCCACTTT.

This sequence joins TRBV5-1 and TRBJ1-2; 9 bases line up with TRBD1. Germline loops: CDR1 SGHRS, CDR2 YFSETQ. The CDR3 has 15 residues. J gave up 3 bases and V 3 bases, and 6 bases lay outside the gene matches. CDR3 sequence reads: CASSSGTGIDYGYTF. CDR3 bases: TGCGCCAGCAGCTCAGGGACAGGGATTGACTATGGCTACACCTTC.

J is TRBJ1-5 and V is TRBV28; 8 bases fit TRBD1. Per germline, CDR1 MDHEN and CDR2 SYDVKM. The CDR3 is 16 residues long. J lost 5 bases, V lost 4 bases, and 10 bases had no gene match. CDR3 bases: TGTGCCAGCAGTTCCCTTGGACAGGGCACCGATCAGCCCCAGCATTTT. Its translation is CASSSLGQGTDQPQHF. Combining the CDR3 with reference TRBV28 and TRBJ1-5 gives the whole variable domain DVKVTQSSRYLVKRTGEKVFLECVQDMDHENMFWYRQDPGLGLRLIYFSYDVKMKEKGDIPEGYSVSREKKERFSLILESASTNQTSMYLCASSSLGQGTDQPQHFGDGTRLSIL.

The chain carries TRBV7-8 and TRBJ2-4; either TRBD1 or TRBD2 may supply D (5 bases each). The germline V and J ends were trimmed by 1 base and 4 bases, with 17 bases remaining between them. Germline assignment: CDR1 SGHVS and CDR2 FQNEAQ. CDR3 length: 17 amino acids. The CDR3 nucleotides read TGTGCCAGCAGCTTAGAGCGGATGGGGGTAACTAAAAACATTCAGTACTTC. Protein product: CASSLERMGVTKNIQYF.

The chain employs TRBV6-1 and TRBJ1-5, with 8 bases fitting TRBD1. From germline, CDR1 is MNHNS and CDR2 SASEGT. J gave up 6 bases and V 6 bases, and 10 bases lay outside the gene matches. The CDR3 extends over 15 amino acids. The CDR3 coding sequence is TGTGCCAGCAGCCTCGACAGGGGTGGCGGTCAGCCCCAGCATTTT. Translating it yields CASSLDRGGGQPQHF.

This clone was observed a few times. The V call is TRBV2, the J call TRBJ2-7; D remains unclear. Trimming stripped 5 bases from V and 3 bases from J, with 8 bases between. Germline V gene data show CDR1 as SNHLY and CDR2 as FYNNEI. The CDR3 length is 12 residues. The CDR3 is CASSKIYYEQYF. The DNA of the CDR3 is TGTGCCAGCAGTAAAATATACTACGAGCAGTACTTC.

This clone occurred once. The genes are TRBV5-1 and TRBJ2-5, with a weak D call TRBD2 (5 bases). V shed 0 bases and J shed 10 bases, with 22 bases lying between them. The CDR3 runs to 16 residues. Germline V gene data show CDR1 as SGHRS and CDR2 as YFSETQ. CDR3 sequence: CASSLGLIEGPANQYF. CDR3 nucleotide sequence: TGCGCCAGCAGCTTGGGACTAATTGAGGGCCCGGCAAACCAGTACTTC.

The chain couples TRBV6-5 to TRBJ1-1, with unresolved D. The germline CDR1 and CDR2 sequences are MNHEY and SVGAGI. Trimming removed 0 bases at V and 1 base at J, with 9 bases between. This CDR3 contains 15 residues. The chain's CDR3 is CASSYSPRQNTEAFF. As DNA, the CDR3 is TGTGCCAGCAGTTACTCCCCTAGGCAGAACACTGAAGCTTTCTTT.

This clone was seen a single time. CDR3 bases: TGTGCCAGCTCACCACCAGTGGCTGATACGCAGTATTTT. This codes for CASSPPVADTQYF. V gene TRBV18 combines with J gene TRBJ2-3; D ambiguous. This CDR3 spans 13 amino acids. Per germline, CDR1 KGHSH and CDR2 LQKENI. The V end lost 0 bases, the J end lost 6 bases, and 7 bases lay between the germline ends.

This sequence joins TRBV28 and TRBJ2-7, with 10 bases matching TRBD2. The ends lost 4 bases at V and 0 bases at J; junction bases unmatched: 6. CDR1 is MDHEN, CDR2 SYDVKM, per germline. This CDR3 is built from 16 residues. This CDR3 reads CASSYTASGSSYEQYF. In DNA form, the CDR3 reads TGTGCCAGCAGTTACACGGCTAGCGGGAGCTCCTACGAGCAGTACTTC.

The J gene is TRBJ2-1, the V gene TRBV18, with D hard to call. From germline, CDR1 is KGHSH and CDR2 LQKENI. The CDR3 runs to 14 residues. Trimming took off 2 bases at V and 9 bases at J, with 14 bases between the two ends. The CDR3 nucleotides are TGTGCCAGCTCACCAGAAGTGGCAGTCGGTGAGCAGTTCTTC. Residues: CASSPEVAVGEQFF.

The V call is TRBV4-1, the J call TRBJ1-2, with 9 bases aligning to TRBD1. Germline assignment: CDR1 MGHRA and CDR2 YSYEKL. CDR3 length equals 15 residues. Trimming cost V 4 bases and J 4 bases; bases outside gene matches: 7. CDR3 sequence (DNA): TGCGCCAGCAGCCCCCCCTTGGACAGGGGCTATGGCTACACCTTC. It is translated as CASSPPLDRGYGYTF.

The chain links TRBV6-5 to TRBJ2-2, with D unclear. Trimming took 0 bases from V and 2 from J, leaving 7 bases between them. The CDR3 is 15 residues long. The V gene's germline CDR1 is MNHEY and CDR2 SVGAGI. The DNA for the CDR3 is TGTGCCAGCAGTTACTCCGTCGGAAACACCGGGGAGCTGTTTTTT. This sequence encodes CASSYSVGNTGELFF.

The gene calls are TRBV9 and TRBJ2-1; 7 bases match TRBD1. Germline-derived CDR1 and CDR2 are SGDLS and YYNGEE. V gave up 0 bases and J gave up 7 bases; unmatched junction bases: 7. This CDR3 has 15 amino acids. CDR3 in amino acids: CASSVVPGGDNEQFF. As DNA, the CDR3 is TGTGCCAGCAGCGTAGTCCCAGGGGGTGATAATGAGCAGTTCTTC.

CDR3 nucleotides: TGCGCCAGCAGCCAACCCTACACAGGGTCCCCCAATCAGCCCCAGCATTTT. This codes for CASSQPYTGSPNQPQHF. This chain connects TRBV4-1 to TRBJ1-5; D may be TRBD1 (6 bases). This CDR3 comprises 17 residues. Trimming stripped 2 bases from V and 3 bases from J, with 17 bases between. The germline V gene encodes CDR1 MGHRA and CDR2 YSYEKL.

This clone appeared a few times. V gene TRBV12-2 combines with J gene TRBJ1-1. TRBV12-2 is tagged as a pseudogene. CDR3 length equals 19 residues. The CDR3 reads CASRSPSLAESPMNTEAFF. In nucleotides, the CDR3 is TGTGCAAGTCGCTCACCGAGCTTGGCTGAAAGCCCCATGAACACTGAAGCTTTCTTT.

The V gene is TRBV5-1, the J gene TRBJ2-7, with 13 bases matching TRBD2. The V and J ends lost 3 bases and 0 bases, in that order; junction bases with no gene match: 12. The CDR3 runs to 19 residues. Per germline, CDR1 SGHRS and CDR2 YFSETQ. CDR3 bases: TGCGCCAGCAGCTCCGACGGACTAGCGGGAGCCCAGAGCTCCTACGAGCAGTACTTC. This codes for CASSSDGLAGAQSSYEQYF.

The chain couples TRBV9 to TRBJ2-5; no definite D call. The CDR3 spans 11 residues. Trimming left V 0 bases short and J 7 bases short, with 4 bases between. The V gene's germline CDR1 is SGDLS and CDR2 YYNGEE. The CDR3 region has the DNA TGTGCCAGCAGCGTAGCTGTGACCCAGTACTTC. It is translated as CASSVAVTQYF.

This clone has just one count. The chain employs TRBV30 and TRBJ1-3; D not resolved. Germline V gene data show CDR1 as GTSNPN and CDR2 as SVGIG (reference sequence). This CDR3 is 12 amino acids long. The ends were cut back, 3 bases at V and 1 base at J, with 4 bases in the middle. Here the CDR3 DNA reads TGTGCCTGGAGGGTTTCTGGAAACACCATATATTTT. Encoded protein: CAWRVSGNTIYF.

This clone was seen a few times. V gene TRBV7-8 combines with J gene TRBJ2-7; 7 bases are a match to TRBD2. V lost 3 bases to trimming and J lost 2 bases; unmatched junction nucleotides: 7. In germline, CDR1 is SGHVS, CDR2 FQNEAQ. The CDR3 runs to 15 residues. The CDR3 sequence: CASSLKRGEAYEQYF. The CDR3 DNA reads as TGTGCCAGCAGCTTGAAGCGGGGCGAGGCCTACGAGCAGTACTTC.

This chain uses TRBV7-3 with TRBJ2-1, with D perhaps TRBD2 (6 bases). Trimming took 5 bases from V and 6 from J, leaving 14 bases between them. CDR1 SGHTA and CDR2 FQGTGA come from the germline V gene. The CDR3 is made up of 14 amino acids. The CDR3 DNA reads TGTGCCAGCAGCGCCCCCGGCGGGGTCAATGAGCAGTTCTTC. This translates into CASSAPGGVNEQFF.

CDR3 coding DNA: TGTGCCAGCAGTGTACTGACAGGGGGCGACGGTGGCTACACCTTC. Its protein product is CASSVLTGGDGGYTF. J is TRBJ1-2 and V is TRBV27; 10 positions match TRBD1. The CDR3 has 15 residues. Germline CDR1 and CDR2: MNHEY and SMNVEV (reference sequence). V was clipped by 5 bases and J by 7 bases; unmatched bases: 10.

The CDR3 nucleotides read TGTGCCAGCAGCCGAGACGAGGGGCGCACTGAAGCTTTCTTT. Protein: CASSRDEGRTEAFF. The rearrangement uses TRBV9 and TRBJ1-1; the D gene is possibly TRBD1 (5 bases). Trimming removed 4 bases from V and 4 bases from J, with 14 bases in between. The germline V gene has CDR1 SGDLS and CDR2 YYNGEE. This CDR3 spans 14 amino acids.

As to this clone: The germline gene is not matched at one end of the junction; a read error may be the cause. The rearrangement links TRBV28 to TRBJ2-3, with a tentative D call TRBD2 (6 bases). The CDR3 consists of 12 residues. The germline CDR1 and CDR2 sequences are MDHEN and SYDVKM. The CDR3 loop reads CASSPRLDPRDF. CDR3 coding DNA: TGTGCCAGCAGCCCGAGACTAGACCCCAGGGATTTT.

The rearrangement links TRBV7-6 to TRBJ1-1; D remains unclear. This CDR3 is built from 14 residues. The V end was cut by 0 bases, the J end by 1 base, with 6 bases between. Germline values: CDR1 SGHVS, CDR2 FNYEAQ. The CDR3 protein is CASSLAGPNTEAFF. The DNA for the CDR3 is TGTGCCAGCAGCTTAGCAGGGCCGAACACTGAAGCTTTCTTT.